This TCR beta chain was found in a study of shared clonotypes between healthy human individuals (dated by TCRdb to 2018 to 2020). Regarding the research as a whole: A few men and a couple of women, aged 18 to 49 years, made up the cohort. To estimate repertoire size and how much clonotype sharing occurs between individuals, the study deeply sequenced the blood TCR repertoires of five healthy adults. Libraries were prepared and TCR repertoires were sequenced by different laboratories using diverse techniques, in order to increase sequencing depth and limit assay-specific biases. For each donor, CD4 naive and CD4 memory were each given three plates, CD8 naive was given two plates, and CD8 memory was given one plate. Leukapheresis yielded between about 0.94 and 8.9 billion PBMCs per donor. Beyond this particular receptor, the publication reports: Higher generation probabilities were observed for clonotypes shared by all four sorted-subset donors than for non-shared clonotypes. Pairwise subsampling led to the expectation that sequencing depth would affect the degree of clonotype sharing among donors. The genetic and exposure-history diversity represented was limited by the small number of donors. About 4.5% of naive CD4, 3.5% of naive CD8, approximately 2% of memory CD4, and less than 0.45% of memory CD8 clonotypes were shared across several donors. Naive subsets generally had larger estimated clonotype richness than memory subsets. Sampling was restricted to blood, and TCR repertoires in tissues likely differ from the TCR repertoires found in blood. Incomplete sequencing was indicated by rarefaction of sorted-subset datasets, despite the large sequencing depth.

Donors were healthy HIV-negative adults with no recently reported acute infections or vaccinations. Every donor was a Caucasian adult living in Nashville, Tennessee, USA. CD4+ T cells were enriched by magnetic negative selection, after which naive cells were positively selected on CD45RA and the negative fraction was taken as the memory subset. After blood collection by leukapheresis, PBMCs were isolated using Ficoll-Histopaque density gradient centrifugation and then cryopreserved in the vapor phase of liquid nitrogen. Analytical flow cytometry was used to check the purity and quantity of each magnetically sorted T cell population. Genomic DNA was isolated from each sorted fraction and quantified by UV absorbance on a Nanodrop 2000c. The germline V gene specifies SGHRS as CDR1 and YFSETQ as CDR2. V drops 8 bases and J drops 1 base, leaving 15 bases in between. The CDR3 sequence holds 15 residues, the cysteine and phenylalanine included. Solely the CDR3 DNA is kept, with 45 bases framed from the first base.

This clone was picked up one time. The antigen it binds to is not known. No much larger clone exists at a distance of one base, and base qualities are not known. Using the deep immunoSEQ assay, multiplex PCR amplified TCR CDR3 regions from genomic DNA. Genomic DNA extracted from each cell subset was distributed evenly over all wells of several immunoSEQ 96-well plates, and each plate served as one replicate. For sorted subsets, approximately 0.2 ug of genomic DNA, equivalent to roughly 33,000 T cell genomes, went into each replicate PCR. Purified libraries were measured with a Qubit 3.0 fluorometer, size-checked on a Bioanalyzer 2100, and measured again with the KAPA Library Quantification kit. Every immunoSEQ 96-well plate was sequenced on a separate single-read 150-cycle Illumina NextSeq 550 flow cell. In the paper's pipeline: Because only junctional sequences without quality scores were contained in the immunoSEQ output, filtering matching that applied to full-length reads could not be performed. To assign V/J genes and CDR3, sequences were annotated using PyIR, a Python wrapper for IgBLAST v1.9, with IMGT germline references. Any read was removed if the V/J assignment was weak (E-value above 1e-6), the CDR3 was missing, or the read contained stop codons, out-of-frame junctions, or ambiguous translated residues. V3J clonotypes were defined as sequences sharing an identical inferred V gene, J gene, and CDR3 amino acid sequence. Percentage overlap between repertoires was computed as shared unique clonotypes divided by the size of the smaller repertoire. Three approaches were used to assess repertoire richness: RTK rarefaction, the Chao1 estimator, and Recon v2.1 estimates of unobserved clonotypes. OLGA was used to compute generation probabilities for all TCRbeta clonotypes that the gDNA method yielded from a few donors. TCRdb limited this immuneACCESS table to in-frame rearrangements with V and J called. A share of clones is missing; checked studies link under half to unresolved V genes, and the rest is unexplained. V and J calls and clone size are as listed in that table; D and trimming were resolved from the DNA. The sample table shows a few million clones, and over 90% are seen once. Of the sample, 0.39% falls within the top ten clones.

The sequenced sample was naive CD4+ T cells from PBMCs. The sample's cell subset or site label, in plain terms: CD45RA+ positively selected. The chain uses TRBV5-1 and TRBJ1-4; TRBD1 might be the D gene, on 5 matching bases. The origin of this receptor is a man aged 18 to 30 in good health. Some clones in this sample may be carry-over from other donors' samples. The sequence in DNA is TGCGCCAGGACAAGGGGACGGGTAACTAATGAAAAACTGTTTTTT. It codes for CARTRGRVTNEKLFF.